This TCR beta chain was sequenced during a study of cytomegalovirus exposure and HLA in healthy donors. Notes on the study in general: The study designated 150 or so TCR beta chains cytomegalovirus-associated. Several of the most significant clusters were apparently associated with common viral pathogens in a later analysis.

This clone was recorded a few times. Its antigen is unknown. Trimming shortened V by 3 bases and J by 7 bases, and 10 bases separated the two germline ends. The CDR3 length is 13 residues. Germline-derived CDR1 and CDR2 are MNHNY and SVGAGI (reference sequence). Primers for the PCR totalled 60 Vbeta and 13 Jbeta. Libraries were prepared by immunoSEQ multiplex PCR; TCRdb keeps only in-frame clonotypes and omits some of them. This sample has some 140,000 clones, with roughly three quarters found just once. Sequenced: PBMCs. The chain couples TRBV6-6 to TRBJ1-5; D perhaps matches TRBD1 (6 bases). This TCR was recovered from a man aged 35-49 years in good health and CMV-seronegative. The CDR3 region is CASSYIRGQPQHF. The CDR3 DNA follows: TGTGCCAGCAGTTATATCAGGGGCCAGCCCCAGCATTTT.